The next 18 T cell receptor beta chains were all read from a single sample in a study of Tregs in tolerant kidney transplant recipients. Only in-frame clones appear in the TCRdb table, and some are missing; sequencing was by immunoSEQ multiplex PCR. This table lists over 2,000 clones. CFSE-labeled recipient PBMCs were cultured five to seven days with irradiated graft donor PBMCs, then FACS-sorted. The antigens these receptors bind are not known. The specimen comprised CD8+ T cells from blood cultured with allogeneic cells, sampled before the transplant. These receptors came from a human patient who received a combined kidney and bone marrow transplant.

Worth noting for this clone: The CDR3 is cut off 3 residues early in the read; its end comes from the germline J gene. The rearrangement links TRBV6-4 to TRBJ2-3; unclear D gene. The CDR3 covers 13 residues. Germline CDR1 MRHNA, CDR2 SNTAGT. The V end was cut by 3 bases, the J end by 2 bases, with 6 bases between. CDR3 region: CASSEGYTDTQYF. CDR3 DNA, as far as it was read: TGTGCCAGCAGTGAAGGGTACACAGATACG.

On this clone itself: The read is 3 residues too short to cover the CDR3 end, so that end is filled in from the germline J gene. This sequence joins TRBV7-8 and TRBJ2-7; perhaps TRBD1 as D (6 bases). Germline CDR1 SGHVS, CDR2 FQNEAQ. With 5 bases removed from V and 6 bases from J, the gap between germline ends came to 11 bases. The CDR3 runs to 12 residues. The CDR3 bases that were read are TGTGCCAGCAGCCTGGGACAAGTCGAG. Protein: CASSLGQVE. The entire CDR3 sequence reads CASSLGQVEQYF.

In the case of this clone: The DNA ends 3 residues before the CDR3 does, and the rest of the CDR3 is filled in from the germline J gene. J is TRBJ1-1 and V is TRBV19; TRBD1 aligns across 9 bases. The CDR3 spans 14 residues. Germline V gene data show CDR1 as LNHDA and CDR2 as SQIVND (reference sequence). CDR3 bases read: TGTGCCAGTAGTCCGGGACAGGGAAGCTACGAG. The encoded protein is CASSPGQGSYE. Given in full, the CDR3 is CASSPGQGSYEAFF.

The CDR3 bases that were read are TGTGCCAGCAGCCTCGGGGTAGGAGACTATGGC. Amino acid sequence: CASSLGVGDYG. The full CDR3 sequence reads CASSLGVGDYGYTF. This chain joins TRBV7-2 and TRBJ1-2; D not resolved. The CDR3 is cut off 3 residues early in the read; its end comes from the germline J gene. This CDR3 has 14 amino acids. CDR1 is SGHTA, CDR2 FQGNSA, per germline. V dropped 5 bases and J dropped 3 bases, with 13 bases sitting between them.

Note on this clone: The read falls 3 residues short of the CDR3 end, and the missing part is taken from the germline J gene. This chain links TRBV7-8 with TRBJ2-7, with D possibly TRBD2 on 6 matching bases. CDR1 and CDR2 from the germline V gene are SGHVS and FQNEAQ. The ends were cut back, 6 bases at V and 0 bases at J, with 21 bases in the middle. The CDR3 covers 17 residues. The CDR3 DNA, read in part, is TGTGCCAGCAGTCCCCCGGGGGTAGCGGACCACTCCTACGAG. It is translated as CASSPPGVADHSYE. The CDR3 in full is CASSPPGVADHSYEQYF.

As for this clone: The read ends 3 residues before the CDR3 terminus; that terminus is restored from the germline J gene. This chain joins TRBV19 and TRBJ2-4; 8 positions agree with TRBD1. V gave up 4 bases and J gave up 5 bases; unmatched junction bases: 7. The CDR3 contains 15 residues. Germline V gene data show CDR1 as LNHDA and CDR2 as SQIVND (reference sequence). The CDR3 sequence is CASSRQGKGQNIQYF. The CDR3 bases that were read are TGTGCCAGTAGTAGACAGGGGAAGGGCCAAAACATT.

On this clone itself: Read coverage stops 3 residues before the CDR3 terminus; the germline J gene supplies the remainder. The chain recombines TRBV4-1 with TRBJ1-1; D is perhaps TRBD1 (6 bases). Germline values: CDR1 MGHRA, CDR2 YSYEKL. CDR3 length: 13 residues. The CDR3 bases that were read are TGCGCCAGCAGCCAAGTTTGGGGGCGGGAA. Translated: CASSQVWGRE. The whole CDR3 sequence reads CASSQVWGREAFF.

Points on this clone: With the read ending 3 residues before the CDR3 end, the germline J gene is used to fill in that end. This chain links TRBV7-9 with TRBJ1-2; D uncertain. CDR3 length: 13 amino acids. V shed 3 bases and J shed 6 bases, with 11 bases lying between them. Germline V CDR1 and CDR2: SEHNR, FQNEAQ (reference sequence). The CDR3 reads CASSFPDFNGYTF. The CDR3 bases that were read are TGTGCCAGCAGCTTCCCAGATTTCAATGGC.

This clone is labeled medium-sized based on frequency. The observed sequence ends 3 residues before the CDR3 terminus, with the missing tail filled in from the germline J gene. The chain couples TRBV6-2 or TRBV6-3 to TRBJ2-1; 8 bases line up with TRBD1. Looked up from germline, CDR1 is MNHEY and CDR2 is SVGEGT. After removal of 5 bases from V and 9 bases from J, the junction contained 3 bases not matched to a gene. The CDR3 runs 12 residues. The CDR3 here is CASSGQGGEQFF. CDR3 DNA, as far as it was read: TGTGCCAGCAGTGGACAGGGAGGTGAG.

Judged by frequency, this clone is medium-sized. The missing CDR3 end, 3 residues past where the read stops, is filled in from the germline J gene. This sequence joins TRBV15 and TRBJ2-3; TRBD2 agrees at 8 bases. J was trimmed by 5 bases and V by 3 bases; bases with no gene match: 10. Germline V lookup: CDR1 LNHNV, CDR2 YYDKDF (reference sequence). The length of the CDR3 is 16 residues. CDR3 DNA, as far as it was read: TGTGCCACCAGCAGGGTCCGAGCGGGACTAGAAGATACG. It encodes CATSRVRAGLEDT. The CDR3 as a whole reads CATSRVRAGLEDTQYF.

By frequency, this clone is medium-sized. Read sequence stops 3 residues before the CDR3 end, and the germline J gene provides the missing end. V usage is TRBV11-2 and J usage is TRBJ2-7; D not resolved. The ends were cut back, 5 bases at V and 4 bases at J, with 12 bases in the middle. Germline V gene data show CDR1 as SGHAT and CDR2 as FQNNGV. CDR3 length: 13 residues. CDR3 DNA, as far as it was read: TGTGCCAGCAGCCCTATGAACCCTTACGAG. Encoded protein: CASSPMNPYE. The whole CDR3 protein is CASSPMNPYEQYF.

With regard to this clone: The read stops 3 residues short of the end of the CDR3; the missing end is completed from the germline J gene. The J gene is TRBJ2-1, the V gene TRBV30, with 7 bases identical to TRBD1. The germline gives CDR1 GTSNPN, CDR2 SVGIG (reference sequence). The CDR3 length is 17 residues. V was pared by 0 bases and J by 5 bases, with 13 bases of the junction left unmatched. CDR3 bases read: TGTGCCTGGAGTGTATTTAAGGTGACAGGGTACAACAATGAG. Amino acids: CAWSVFKVTGYNNE. The full CDR3 protein reads CAWSVFKVTGYNNEQFF.

This clone registers medium-sized (0.01 to 0.1%) by frequency. The CDR3 end falls 3 residues outside the read, so it is completed with the germline J gene. This chain links TRBV7-9 with TRBJ2-7; possible D gene TRBD2, 5 bases. The ends were cut back, 5 bases at V and 2 bases at J, with 16 bases in the middle. This CDR3 has 15 amino acids. Germline V CDR1 and CDR2: SEHNR, FQNEAQ (reference sequence). The CDR3 reads CASSPETGLPYEQYF. The CDR3 bases that were read are TGTGCCAGCAGCCCCGAAACTGGACTGCCCTACGAG.

Note on this clone: The read is 3 residues too short to cover the CDR3 end, so that end is filled in from the germline J gene. This rearrangement joins TRBV6-2 or TRBV6-3 to TRBJ2-1; 14 positions match TRBD2. This CDR3 is 16 amino acids long. V was pared by 6 bases and J by 9 bases, with 10 bases of the junction left unmatched. Germline V CDR1 and CDR2: MNHEY, SVGEGT. The covered CDR3 bases are TGTGCCAGCAGCGGGACTAGCGGGAGTAATTATTTTGAG. Protein sequence: CASSGTSGSNYFE. The whole CDR3 sequence reads CASSGTSGSNYFEQFF.

A remark on this clone: The read ends 3 residues shy of where the CDR3 ends; the end is completed using the germline J gene. J is TRBJ2-3 and V is TRBV27; D possibly corresponds to TRBD2 (5 bases). V lost 6 bases to trimming and J lost 2 bases, with 18 bases between them. The CDR3 covers 16 residues. Germline assignment: CDR1 MNHEY and CDR2 SMNVEV (reference sequence). CDR3 amino acids: CASRPDYNRYTDTQYF. The covered CDR3 bases are TGTGCCAGCAGACCCGACTACAACCGATACACAGATACG.

This clone is deemed medium-sized (0.01 to 0.1%) by its frequency. Read sequence stops 3 residues before the CDR3 end, and the germline J gene provides the missing end. This chain links TRBV28 with TRBJ2-3; 8 bases match TRBD2. CDR1 and CDR2 (germline): MDHEN, SYDVKM. The junction had 21 bases not matched to a gene; V was cut back by 5 bases and J by 5 bases. CDR3 length: 19 residues. This CDR3 is CASSDLLVGGREVVDTQYF. CDR3 bases read: TGTGCCAGCAGTGACTTGTTGGTGGGAGGGCGGGAGGTGGTAGATACG.

As regards this clone: The read halts 3 residues ahead of the CDR3 end, with the missing end drawn from the germline J gene. The chain combines TRBV11-3 with TRBJ2-1; 9 nucleotides match TRBD2. Germline lookup yields CDR1 SGHNT and CDR2 YENEEA. J gave up 6 bases and V 2 bases, and 5 bases lay outside the gene matches. This CDR3 contains 15 residues. The part of the CDR3 DNA that was read is TGTGCCAGCAGCTTAAAAGGCGGGGGGGCCAATGAG. Amino acid sequence: CASSLKGGGANE. The whole CDR3 protein reads CASSLKGGGANEQFF. Drawing the rest from reference TRBV11-3 and TRBJ2-1, the complete variable domain is EAGVVQSPRYKIIEKKQPVAFWCNPISGHNTLYWYLQNLGQGPELLIRYENEEAVDDSQLPKDRFSAERLKGVDSTLKIQPAELGDSAVYLCASSLKGGGANEQFFGPGTRLTVL.

Considering frequency, this clone is medium-sized (0.01 to 0.1%). The read is 3 residues too short to cover the CDR3 end, so that end is filled in from the germline J gene. V is TRBV12-3 or TRBV12-4 and J is TRBJ1-5; 7 nucleotides align to TRBD1. CDR3 length: 17 amino acids. Trimming at V came to 7 bases and at J to 0 bases, leaving 12 bases not matched to a gene. This chain's CDR3 is CASTPETGLYSNQPQHF. CDR3 DNA, as far as it was read: TGTGCCAGCACACCTGAGACAGGGCTTTATAGCAATCAGCCC.